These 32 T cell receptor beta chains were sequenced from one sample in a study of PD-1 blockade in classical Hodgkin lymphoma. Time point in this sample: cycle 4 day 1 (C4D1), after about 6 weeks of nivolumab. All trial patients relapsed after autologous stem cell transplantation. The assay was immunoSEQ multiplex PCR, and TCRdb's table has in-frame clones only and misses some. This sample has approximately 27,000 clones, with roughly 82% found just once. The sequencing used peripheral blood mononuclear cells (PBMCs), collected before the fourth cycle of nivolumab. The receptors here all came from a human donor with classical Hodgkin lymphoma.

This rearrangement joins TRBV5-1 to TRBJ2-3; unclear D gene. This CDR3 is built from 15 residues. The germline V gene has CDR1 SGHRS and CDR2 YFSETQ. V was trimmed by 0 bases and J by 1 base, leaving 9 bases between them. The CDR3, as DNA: TGCGCCAGCAGCTTGGATACGGCGGGCACAGATACGCAGTATTTT. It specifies CASSLDTAGTDTQYF.

CDR3 amino acids: CASSFLAGLPGDTQYF. The CDR3 DNA reads as TGTGCCAGCAGCTTCCTAGCGGGGCTCCCGGGGGATACGCAGTATTTT. V usage is TRBV11-2 and J usage is TRBJ2-3, with 9 bases identical to TRBD2. This CDR3 comprises 16 residues. Germline trimming cut 3 bases from V and 6 bases from J; bases unmatched to any gene: 10. CDR1 SGHAT and CDR2 FQNNGV come from the germline V gene.

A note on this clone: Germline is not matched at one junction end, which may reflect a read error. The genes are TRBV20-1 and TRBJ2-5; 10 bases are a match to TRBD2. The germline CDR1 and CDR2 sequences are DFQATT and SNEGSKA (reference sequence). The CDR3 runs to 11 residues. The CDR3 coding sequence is TGCAGTGCTAGAGATCGGCTAGCGGGGGACTTC. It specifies CSARDRLAGDF.

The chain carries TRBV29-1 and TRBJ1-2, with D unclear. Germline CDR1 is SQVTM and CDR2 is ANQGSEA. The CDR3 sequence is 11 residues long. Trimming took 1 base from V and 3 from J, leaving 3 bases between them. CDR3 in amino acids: CSVEGDYGYTF. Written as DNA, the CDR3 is TGCAGCGTTGAAGGTGACTATGGCTACACCTTC.

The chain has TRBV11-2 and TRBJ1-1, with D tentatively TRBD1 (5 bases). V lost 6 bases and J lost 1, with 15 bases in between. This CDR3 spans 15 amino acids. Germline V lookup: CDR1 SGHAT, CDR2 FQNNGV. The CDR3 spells CASSHEPGGNTEAFF. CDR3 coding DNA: TGTGCCAGCAGTCACGAACCGGGGGGGAACACTGAAGCTTTCTTT. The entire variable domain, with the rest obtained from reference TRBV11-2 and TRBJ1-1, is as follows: EAGVAQSPRYKIIEKRQSVAFWCNPISGHATLYWYQQILGQGPKLLIQFQNNGVVDDSQLPKDRFSAERLKGVDSTLKIQPAKLEDSAVYLCASSHEPGGNTEAFFGQGTRLTVV.

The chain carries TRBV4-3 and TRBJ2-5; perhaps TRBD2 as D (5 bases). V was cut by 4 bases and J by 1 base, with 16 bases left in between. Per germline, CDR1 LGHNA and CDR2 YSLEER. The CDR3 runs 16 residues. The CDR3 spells CASSPHKPGSQETQYF. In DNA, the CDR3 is TGCGCCAGCAGCCCGCACAAGCCTGGGAGCCAAGAGACCCAGTACTTC.

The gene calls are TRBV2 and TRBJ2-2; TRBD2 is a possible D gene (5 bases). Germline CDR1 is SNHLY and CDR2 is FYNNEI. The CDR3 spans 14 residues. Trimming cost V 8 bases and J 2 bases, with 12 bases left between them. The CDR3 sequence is CASDAGLNTGELFF. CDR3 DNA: TGTGCCAGCGACGCGGGTCTCAACACCGGGGAGCTGTTTTTT.

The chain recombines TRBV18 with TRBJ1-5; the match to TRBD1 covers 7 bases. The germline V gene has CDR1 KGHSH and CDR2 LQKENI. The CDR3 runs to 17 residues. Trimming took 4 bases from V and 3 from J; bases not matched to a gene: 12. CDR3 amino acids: CASSRNLTGTVNQPQHF. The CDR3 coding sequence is TGTGCCAGCTCACGCAACCTTACCGGGACAGTCAATCAGCCCCAGCATTTT.

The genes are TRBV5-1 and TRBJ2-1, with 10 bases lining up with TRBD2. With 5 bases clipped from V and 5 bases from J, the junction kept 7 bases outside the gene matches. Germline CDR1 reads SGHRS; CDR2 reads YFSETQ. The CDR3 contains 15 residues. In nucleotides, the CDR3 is TGCGCCAGCAGGGCCGCTAGCGGGGGCCACAATGAGCAGTTCTTC. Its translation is CASRAASGGHNEQFF.

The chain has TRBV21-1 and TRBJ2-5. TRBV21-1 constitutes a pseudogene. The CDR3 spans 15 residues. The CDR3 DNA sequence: TGTGCCAGCAGCAAAGGCGCCTTAATGGGAAAGACCCAGTACTTC. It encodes CASSKGALMGKTQYF.

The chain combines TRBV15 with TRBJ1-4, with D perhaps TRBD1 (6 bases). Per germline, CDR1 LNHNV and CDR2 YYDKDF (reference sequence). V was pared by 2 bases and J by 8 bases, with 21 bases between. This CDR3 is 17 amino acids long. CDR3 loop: CATSRYNTGMGQEKLFF. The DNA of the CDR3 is TGTGCCACCAGCAGATATAACACAGGGATGGGACAAGAAAAACTGTTTTTT.

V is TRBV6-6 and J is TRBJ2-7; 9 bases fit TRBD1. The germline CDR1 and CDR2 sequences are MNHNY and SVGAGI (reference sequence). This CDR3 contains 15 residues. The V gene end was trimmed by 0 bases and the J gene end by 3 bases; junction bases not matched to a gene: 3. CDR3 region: CASSYSPGQGYEQYF. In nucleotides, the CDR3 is TGTGCCAGCAGTTACTCCCCGGGACAGGGCTACGAGCAGTACTTC.

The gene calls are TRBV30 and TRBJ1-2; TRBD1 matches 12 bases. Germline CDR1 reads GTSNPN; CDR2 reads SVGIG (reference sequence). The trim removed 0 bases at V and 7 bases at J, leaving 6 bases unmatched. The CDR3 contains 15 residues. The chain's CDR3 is CAWSVGTGGLSGYTF. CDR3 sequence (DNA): TGTGCCTGGAGTGTCGGGACAGGGGGCCTAAGTGGCTACACCTTC.

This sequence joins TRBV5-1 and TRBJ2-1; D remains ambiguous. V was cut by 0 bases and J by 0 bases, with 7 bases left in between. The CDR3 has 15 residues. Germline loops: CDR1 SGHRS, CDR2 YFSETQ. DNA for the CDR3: TGCGCCAGCAGCTTGGCGCAGAGCTCCTACAATGAGCAGTTCTTC. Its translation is CASSLAQSSYNEQFF.

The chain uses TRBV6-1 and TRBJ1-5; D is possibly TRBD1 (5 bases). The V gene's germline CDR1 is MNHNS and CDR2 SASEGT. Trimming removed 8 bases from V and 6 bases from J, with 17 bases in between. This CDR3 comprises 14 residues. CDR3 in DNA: TGTGCCAGCTGTGGGACCCCCCACGGTCAGCCCCAGCATTTT. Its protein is CASCGTPHGQPQHF.

DNA for the CDR3: TGCGCCAGCAGCCAAGCTACAGGGGACACTGAAGCTTTCTTT. Translated, it gives CASSQATGDTEAFF. The rearrangement uses TRBV4-1 and TRBJ1-1; TRBD1 matches at 7 bases. Per germline, CDR1 MGHRA and CDR2 YSYEKL. V lost 1 base, J lost 3 bases, and 2 bases stayed unmatched. CDR3 length: 14 amino acids.

The CDR3 DNA reads TGTGCCTTGTACAGGCGTCTCTCTGGAAACACCATATATTTT. Its protein product is CALYRRLSGNTIYF. The rearrangement uses TRBV30 and TRBJ1-3; tentatively, D is TRBD1 (5 bases). The CDR3 runs 14 residues. Trimming took 7 bases from V and 0 from J, leaving 13 bases between them. Germline-derived CDR1 and CDR2 are GTSNPN and SVGIG (reference sequence).

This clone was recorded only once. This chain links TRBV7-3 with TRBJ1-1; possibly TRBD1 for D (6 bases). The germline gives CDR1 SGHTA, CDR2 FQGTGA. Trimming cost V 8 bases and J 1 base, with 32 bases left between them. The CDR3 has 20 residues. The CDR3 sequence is CASEFRSQGLLRGQNTEAFF. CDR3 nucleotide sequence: TGTGCCAGCGAGTTTCGAAGTCAGGGGCTGTTAAGGGGTCAGAACACTGAAGCTTTCTTT.

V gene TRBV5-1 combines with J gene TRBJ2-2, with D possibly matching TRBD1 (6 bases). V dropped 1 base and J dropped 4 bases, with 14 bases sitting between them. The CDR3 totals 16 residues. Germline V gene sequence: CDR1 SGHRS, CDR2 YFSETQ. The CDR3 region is CASSLYAGASTGELFF. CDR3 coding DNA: TGCGCCAGCAGCTTGTATGCAGGGGCGAGCACCGGGGAGCTGTTTTTT. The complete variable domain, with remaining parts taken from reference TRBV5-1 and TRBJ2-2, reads KAGVTQTPRYLIKTRGQQVTLSCSPISGHRSVSWYQQTPGQGLQFLFEYFSETQRNKGNFPGRFSGRQFSNSRSEMNVSTLELGDSALYLCASSLYAGASTGELFFGEGSRLTVL.

The CDR3 region is CASSAGLAGMDTDTQYF. CDR3 nucleotide sequence: TGTGCCAGCAGTGCAGGACTAGCGGGCATGGACACAGATACGCAGTATTTT. The chain is built from TRBV6-1 and TRBJ2-3; 11 bases align to TRBD2. Germline CDR1 is MNHNS and CDR2 is SASEGT. CDR3 length: 17 residues. Germline trimming cut 4 bases from V and 2 bases from J; bases unmatched to any gene: 8.

The CDR3 DNA reads TGTGCCAGCAGTGCCCGGGGAAGAGGGAACACCATATATTTT. Amino acids: CASSARGRGNTIYF. The chain carries TRBV2 and TRBJ1-3, with D uncertain. V was pared by 4 bases and J by 7 bases, with 14 bases between. CDR3 length: 14 residues. The V gene's germline CDR1 is SNHLY and CDR2 FYNNEI.

In DNA, the CDR3 is TGTGCCAGCAGCGTAGTTAATGGGATCTTCTCCTACAATGAGCAGTTCTTC. Amino acid sequence: CASSVVNGIFSYNEQFF. The V gene is TRBV9, the J gene TRBJ2-1; D is unresolved. Germline CDR1 and CDR2: SGDLS and YYNGEE. V was pared by 0 bases and J by 0 bases, with 13 bases between. The CDR3 spans 17 residues.

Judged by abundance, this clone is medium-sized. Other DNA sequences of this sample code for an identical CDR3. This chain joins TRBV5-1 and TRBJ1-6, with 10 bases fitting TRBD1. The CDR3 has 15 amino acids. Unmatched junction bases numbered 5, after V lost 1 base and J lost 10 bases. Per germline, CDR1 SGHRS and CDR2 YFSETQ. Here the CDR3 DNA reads TGCGCCAGCAGCTTGAAAGGACAGGGGGGATCACCCCTCCACTTT. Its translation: CASSLKGQGGSPLHF.

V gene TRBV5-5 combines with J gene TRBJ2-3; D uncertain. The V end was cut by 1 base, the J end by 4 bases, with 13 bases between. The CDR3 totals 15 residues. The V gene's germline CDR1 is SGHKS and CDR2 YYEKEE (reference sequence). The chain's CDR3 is CASSLLISSADTQYF. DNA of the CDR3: TGTGCCAGCAGCTTGTTAATTAGTTCGGCAGATACGCAGTATTTT.

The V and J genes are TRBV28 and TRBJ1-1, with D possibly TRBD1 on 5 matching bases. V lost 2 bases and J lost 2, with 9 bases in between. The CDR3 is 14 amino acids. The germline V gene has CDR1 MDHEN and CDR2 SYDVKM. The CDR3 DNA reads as TGTGCCAGCAGTTTAGGGCAGGGAAACACTGAAGCTTTCTTT. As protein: CASSLGQGNTEAFF.

This chain's CDR3 is CASSLYLTNTEAFF. CDR3 nucleotides: TGCGCCAGCAGCTTGTATCTGACGAACACTGAAGCTTTCTTT. V is TRBV5-1 and J is TRBJ1-1; D gene unclear. Trimming removed 1 base at V and 1 base at J, with 8 bases between. The V gene's germline CDR1 is SGHRS and CDR2 YFSETQ. CDR3 length: 14 amino acids.

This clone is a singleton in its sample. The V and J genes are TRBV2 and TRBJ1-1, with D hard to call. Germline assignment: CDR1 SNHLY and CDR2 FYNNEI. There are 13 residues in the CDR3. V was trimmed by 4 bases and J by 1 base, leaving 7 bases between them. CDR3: CASSVERNTEAFF. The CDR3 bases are TGTGCCAGCAGTGTAGAGAGGAACACTGAAGCTTTCTTT.

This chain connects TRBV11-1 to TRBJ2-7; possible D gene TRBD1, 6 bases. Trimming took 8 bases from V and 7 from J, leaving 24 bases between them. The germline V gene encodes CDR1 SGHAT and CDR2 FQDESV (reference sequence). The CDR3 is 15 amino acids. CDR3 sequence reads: CASGVGGASLEEQYF. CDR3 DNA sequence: TGTGCCAGCGGCGTTGGGGGCGCCTCCTTGGAAGAGCAGTACTTC.

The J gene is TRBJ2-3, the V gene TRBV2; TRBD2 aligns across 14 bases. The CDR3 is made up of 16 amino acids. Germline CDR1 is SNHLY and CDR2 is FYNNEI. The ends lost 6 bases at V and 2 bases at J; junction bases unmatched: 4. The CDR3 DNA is TGTGCCAGCAGGGGACTAGCGGGGGAAAACACAGATACGCAGTATTTT. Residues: CASRGLAGENTDTQYF.

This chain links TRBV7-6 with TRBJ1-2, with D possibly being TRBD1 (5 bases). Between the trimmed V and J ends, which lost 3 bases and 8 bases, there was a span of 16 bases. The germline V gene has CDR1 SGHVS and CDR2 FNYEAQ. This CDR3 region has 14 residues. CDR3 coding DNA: TGTGCCAGCAGCTTCGGGGCCTCGTCTCCAGGCTACACCTTC. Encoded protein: CASSFGASSPGYTF. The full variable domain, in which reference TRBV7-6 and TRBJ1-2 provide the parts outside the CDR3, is GAGVSQSPRYKVTKRGQDVALRCDPISGHVSLYWYRQALGQGPEFLTYFNYEAQQDKSGLPNDRFSAERPEGSISTLTIQRTEQRDSAMYRCASSFGASSPGYTFGSGTRLTVV.

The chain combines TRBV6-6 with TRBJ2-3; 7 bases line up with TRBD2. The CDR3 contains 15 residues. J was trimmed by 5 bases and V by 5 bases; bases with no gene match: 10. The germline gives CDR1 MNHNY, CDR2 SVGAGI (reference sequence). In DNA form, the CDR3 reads TGTGCCAGCAGTCTTAAGAGCGGGGCGGGAGATACGCAGTATTTT. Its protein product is CASSLKSGAGDTQYF.

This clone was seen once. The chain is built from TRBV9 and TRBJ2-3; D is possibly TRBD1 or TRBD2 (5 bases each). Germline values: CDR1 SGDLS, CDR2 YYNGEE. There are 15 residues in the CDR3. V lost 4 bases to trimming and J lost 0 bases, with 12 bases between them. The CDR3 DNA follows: TGTGCCAGCAGCTTTGGGGGAACTAGCACAGATACGCAGTATTTT. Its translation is CASSFGGTSTDTQYF. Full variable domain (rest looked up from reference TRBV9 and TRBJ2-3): DSGVTQTPKHLITATGQRVTLRCSPRSGDLSVYWYQQSLDQGLQFLIQYYNGEERAKGNILERFSAQQFPDLHSELNLSSLELGDSALYFCASSFGGTSTDTQYFGPGTRLTVL.